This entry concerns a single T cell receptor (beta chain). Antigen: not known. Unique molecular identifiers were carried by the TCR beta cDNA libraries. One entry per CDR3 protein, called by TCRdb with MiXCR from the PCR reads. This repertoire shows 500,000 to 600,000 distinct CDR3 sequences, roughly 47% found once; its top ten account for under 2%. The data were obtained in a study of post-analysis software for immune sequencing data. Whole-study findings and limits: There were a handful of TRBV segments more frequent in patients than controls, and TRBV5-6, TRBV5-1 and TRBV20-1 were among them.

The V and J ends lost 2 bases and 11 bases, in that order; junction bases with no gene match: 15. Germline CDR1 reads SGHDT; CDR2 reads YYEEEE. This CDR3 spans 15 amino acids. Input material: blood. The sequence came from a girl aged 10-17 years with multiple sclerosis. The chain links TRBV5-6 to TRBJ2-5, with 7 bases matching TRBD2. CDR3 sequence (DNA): TGTGCCAGCAGCTTAGGGCAGCGGGGAAACAATGAGCAGTACTTC. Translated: CASSLGQRGNNEQYF.